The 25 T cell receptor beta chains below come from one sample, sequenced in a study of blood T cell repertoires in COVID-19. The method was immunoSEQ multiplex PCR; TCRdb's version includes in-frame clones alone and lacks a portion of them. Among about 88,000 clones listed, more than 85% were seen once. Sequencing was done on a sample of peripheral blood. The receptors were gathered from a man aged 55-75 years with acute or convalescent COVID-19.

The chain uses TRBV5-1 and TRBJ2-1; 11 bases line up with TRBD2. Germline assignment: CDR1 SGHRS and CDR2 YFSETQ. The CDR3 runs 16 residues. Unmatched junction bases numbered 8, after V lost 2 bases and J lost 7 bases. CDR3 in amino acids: CASSFRTSGPRNEQFF. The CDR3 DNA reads TGCGCCAGCAGCTTTCGGACTAGCGGGCCTAGGAATGAGCAGTTCTTC.

The CDR3 loop reads CASSLGQPQYNEQFF. CDR3 bases: TGTGCCAGCAGCCTCGGACAGCCTCAGTACAATGAGCAGTTCTTC. The chain uses TRBV3-1 (or the pseudogene TRBV3-2) and TRBJ2-1, with a tentative D call TRBD1 (6 bases). Trimming stripped 4 bases from V and 4 bases from J, with 14 bases between. Germline CDR1 LGHDT, CDR2 YNNKEL (reference sequence). The CDR3 contains 15 residues.

CDR3 coding DNA: TGTGCCAGCAGCTTAGTAACAGGGAGCTCCTACGAGCAGTACTTC. Amino acid sequence: CASSLVTGSSYEQYF. The chain joins TRBV7-9 to TRBJ2-7, with D perhaps matching TRBD1 (6 bases). The CDR3 is made up of 15 amino acids. V was clipped by 1 base and J by 0 bases, with 10 bases between them. CDR1 is SEHNR, CDR2 FQNEAQ, per germline (reference sequence).

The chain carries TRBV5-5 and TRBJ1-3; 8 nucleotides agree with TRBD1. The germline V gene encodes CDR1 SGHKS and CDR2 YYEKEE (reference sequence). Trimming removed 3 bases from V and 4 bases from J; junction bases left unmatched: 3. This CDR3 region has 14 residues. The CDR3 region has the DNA TGTGCCAGCAGCTCAGGGGGCTTAGGAAACACCATATATTTT. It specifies CASSSGGLGNTIYF.

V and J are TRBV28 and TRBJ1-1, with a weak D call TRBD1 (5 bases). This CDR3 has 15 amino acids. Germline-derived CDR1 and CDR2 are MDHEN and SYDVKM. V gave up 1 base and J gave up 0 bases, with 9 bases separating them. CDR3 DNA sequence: TGTGCCAGCAGTTTATCTCAGGGCTTGAACACTGAAGCTTTCTTT. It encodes CASSLSQGLNTEAFF.

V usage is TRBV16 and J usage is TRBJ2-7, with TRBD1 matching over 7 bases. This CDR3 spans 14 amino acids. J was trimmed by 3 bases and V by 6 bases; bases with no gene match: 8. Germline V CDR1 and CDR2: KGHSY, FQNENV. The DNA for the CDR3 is TGTGCCAGCAGAGGGGTGGGGACAGACTACGAGCAGTACTTC. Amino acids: CASRGVGTDYEQYF. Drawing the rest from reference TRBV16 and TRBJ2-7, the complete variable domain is GEEVAQTPKHLVRGEGQKAKLYCAPIKGHSYVFWYQQVLKNEFKFLISFQNENVFDETGMPKERFSAKCLPNSPCSLEIQATKLEDSAVYFCASRGVGTDYEQYFGPGTRLTVT.

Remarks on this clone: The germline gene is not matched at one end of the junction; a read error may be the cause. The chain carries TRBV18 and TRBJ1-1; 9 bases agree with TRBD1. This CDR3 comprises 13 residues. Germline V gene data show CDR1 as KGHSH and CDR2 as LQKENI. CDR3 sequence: CTSSPGTGSEAFF. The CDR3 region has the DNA TGTACCAGCTCACCAGGGACAGGGTCTGAAGCTTTCTTT.

CDR3 sequence: CASSLLAGGNTDTQYF. DNA for the CDR3: TGTGCCAGCTCCCTACTAGCGGGAGGGAACACAGATACGCAGTATTTT. The V gene is TRBV18, the J gene TRBJ2-3; 13 bases are a match to TRBD2. The CDR3 contains 16 residues. Germline CDR1 KGHSH, CDR2 LQKENI. Germline trimming cut 6 bases from V and 2 bases from J; bases unmatched to any gene: 5.

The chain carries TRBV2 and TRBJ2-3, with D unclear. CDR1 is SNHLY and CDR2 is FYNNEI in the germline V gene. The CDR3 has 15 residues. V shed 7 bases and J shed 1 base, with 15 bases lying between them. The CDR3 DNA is TGTGCCAGCACCACCGAACCGACACGCACAGATACGCAGTATTTT. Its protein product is CASTTEPTRTDTQYF.

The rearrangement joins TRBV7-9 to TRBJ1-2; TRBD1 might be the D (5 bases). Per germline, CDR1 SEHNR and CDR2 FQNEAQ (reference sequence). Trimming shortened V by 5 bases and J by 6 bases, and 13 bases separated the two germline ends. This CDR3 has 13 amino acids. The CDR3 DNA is TGTGCCAGCAGCCCCCGAGCGGGGGATGGCTACACCTTC. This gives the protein CASSPRAGDGYTF.

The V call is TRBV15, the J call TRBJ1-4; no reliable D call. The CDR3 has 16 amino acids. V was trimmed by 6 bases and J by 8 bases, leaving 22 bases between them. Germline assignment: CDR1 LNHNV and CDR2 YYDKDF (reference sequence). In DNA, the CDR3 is TGTGCCACCAGTACAGCGGTTGGGTCGATGCGGGAAAAACTGTTTTTT. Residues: CATSTAVGSMREKLFF.

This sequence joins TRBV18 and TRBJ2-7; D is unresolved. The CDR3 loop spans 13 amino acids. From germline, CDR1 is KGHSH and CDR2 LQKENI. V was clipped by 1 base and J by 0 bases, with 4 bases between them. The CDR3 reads CASSPQSSYEQYF. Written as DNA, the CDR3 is TGTGCCAGCTCACCACAGAGCTCCTACGAGCAGTACTTC.

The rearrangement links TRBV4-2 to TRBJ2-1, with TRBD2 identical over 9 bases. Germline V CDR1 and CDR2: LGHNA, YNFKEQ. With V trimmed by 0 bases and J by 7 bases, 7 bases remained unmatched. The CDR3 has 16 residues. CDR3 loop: CASSQDFGLATNEQFF. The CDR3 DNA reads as TGTGCCAGCAGCCAAGATTTCGGACTAGCGACGAATGAGCAGTTCTTC.

The CDR3 DNA reads as TGTGCCACCAGCAGAGAGGACAGGGTTAACTATGGCTACACCTTC. It specifies CATSREDRVNYGYTF. The V gene is TRBV15, the J gene TRBJ1-2; 8 bases line up with TRBD1. The V gene's germline CDR1 is LNHNV and CDR2 YYDKDF (reference sequence). The trim removed 0 bases at V and 1 base at J, leaving 1 base unmatched. The CDR3 totals 15 residues.

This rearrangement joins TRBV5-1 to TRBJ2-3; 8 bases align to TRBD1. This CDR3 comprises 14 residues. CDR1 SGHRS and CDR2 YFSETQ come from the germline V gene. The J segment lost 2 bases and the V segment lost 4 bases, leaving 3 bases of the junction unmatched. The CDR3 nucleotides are TGCGCCAGCAGCACGACAGGGGACACAGATACGCAGTATTTT. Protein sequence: CASSTTGDTDTQYF.

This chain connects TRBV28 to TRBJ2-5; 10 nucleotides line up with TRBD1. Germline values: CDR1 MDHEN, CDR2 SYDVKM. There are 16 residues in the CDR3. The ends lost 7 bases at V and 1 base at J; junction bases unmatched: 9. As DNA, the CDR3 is TGTGCCAGCACCTTGAGACAGGGGGCGGTCCAAGAGACCCAGTACTTC. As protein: CASTLRQGAVQETQYF.

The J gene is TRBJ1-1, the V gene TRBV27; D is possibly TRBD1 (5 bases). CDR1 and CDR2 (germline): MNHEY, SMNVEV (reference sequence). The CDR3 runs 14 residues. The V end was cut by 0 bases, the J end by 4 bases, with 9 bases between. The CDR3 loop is CASSLSSTVTEAFF. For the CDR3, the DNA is TGTGCCAGCAGTTTATCGTCGACAGTCACTGAAGCTTTCTTT.

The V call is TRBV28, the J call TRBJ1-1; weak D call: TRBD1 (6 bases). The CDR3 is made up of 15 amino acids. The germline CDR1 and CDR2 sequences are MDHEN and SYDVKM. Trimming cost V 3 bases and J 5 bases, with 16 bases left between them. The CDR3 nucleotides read TGTGCCAGCAGTTTGTCGGGGGGCGATGAAACTGAAGCTTTCTTT. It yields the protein CASSLSGGDETEAFF.

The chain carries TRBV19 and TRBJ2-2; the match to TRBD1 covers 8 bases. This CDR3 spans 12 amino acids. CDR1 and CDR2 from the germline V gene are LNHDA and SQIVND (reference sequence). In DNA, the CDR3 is TGTGCTACGGACAGGGACACCGGGGAGCTGTTTTTT. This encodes CATDRDTGELFF.

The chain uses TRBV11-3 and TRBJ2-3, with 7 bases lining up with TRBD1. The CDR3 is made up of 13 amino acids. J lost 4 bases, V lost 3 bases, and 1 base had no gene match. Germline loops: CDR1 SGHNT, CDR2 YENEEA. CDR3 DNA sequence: TGTGCCAGCAGCTTGGACAGGTCAGATACGCAGTATTTT. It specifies CASSLDRSDTQYF. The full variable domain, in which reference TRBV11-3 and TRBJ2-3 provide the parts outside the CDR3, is EAGVVQSPRYKIIEKKQPVAFWCNPISGHNTLYWYLQNLGQGPELLIRYENEEAVDDSQLPKDRFSAERLKGVDSTLKIQPAELGDSAVYLCASSLDRSDTQYFGPGTRLTVL.

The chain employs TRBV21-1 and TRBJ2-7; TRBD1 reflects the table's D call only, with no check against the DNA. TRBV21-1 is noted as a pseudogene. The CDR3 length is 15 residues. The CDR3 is CASSKWTGGGYEQYF. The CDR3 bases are TGTGCCAGCAGCAAATGGACAGGGGGAGGTTACGAGCAGTACTTC.

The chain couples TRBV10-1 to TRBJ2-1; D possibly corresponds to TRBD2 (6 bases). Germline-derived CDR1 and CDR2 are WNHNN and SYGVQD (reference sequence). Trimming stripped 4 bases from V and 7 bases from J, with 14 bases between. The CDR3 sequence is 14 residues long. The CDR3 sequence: CASSVTGEANEQFF. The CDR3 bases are TGCGCCAGCAGTGTAACGGGAGAGGCTAATGAGCAGTTCTTC.

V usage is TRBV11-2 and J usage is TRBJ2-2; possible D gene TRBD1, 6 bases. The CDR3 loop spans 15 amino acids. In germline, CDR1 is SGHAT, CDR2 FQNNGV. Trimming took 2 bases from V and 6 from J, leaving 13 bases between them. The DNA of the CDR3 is TGTGCCAGCAGCTTATCGACAGGATTCTCCGGGGAGCTGTTTTTT. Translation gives CASSLSTGFSGELFF.

CDR3 DNA: TGTGCCAGCAGCTTAGAACAGGGCAGGAAAGCTTTCTTT. This encodes CASSLEQGRKAFF. V gene TRBV7-9 combines with J gene TRBJ1-1, with TRBD1 as a possible D gene (6 bases). Germline values: CDR1 SEHNR, CDR2 FQNEAQ (reference sequence). The CDR3 loop spans 13 amino acids. Trimming took 1 base from V and 9 from J, leaving 12 bases between them.

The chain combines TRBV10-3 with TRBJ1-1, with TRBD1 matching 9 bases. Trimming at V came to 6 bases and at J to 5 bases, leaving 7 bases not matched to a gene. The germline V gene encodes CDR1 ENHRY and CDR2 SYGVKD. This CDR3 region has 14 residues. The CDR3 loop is CAISPGTGWTEAFF. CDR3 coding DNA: TGTGCCATCAGCCCCGGGACAGGGTGGACTGAAGCTTTCTTT.